Described below is a single T cell receptor (beta chain) sequence and its context. At one of its ends the junction is not consistent with the germline gene, which may arise from a read error. Germline V gene data show CDR1 as MNHNS and CDR2 as SASEGT. This CDR3 is 16 amino acids long. TCRdb passed the PCR reads through MiXCR, listing each CDR3 protein once. The sample includes about 510,000 distinct CDR3 sequences, under 30% of them seen just once. The data were obtained in a study of molecular identifiers for immune sequencing clone quantification. The J gene is TRBJ2-3, the V gene TRBV6-1, with TRBD1 identical over 7 bases. Source material: naive CD8+ T cells from blood, with Jurkat cell RNA spiked in. Indicated subset: FACS-sorted CD8+CD4-CCR7+CD45RA+ naive T cells. This sequence originates from a human donor in good health. Some libraries in this study had Jurkat cell RNA spiked in. CDR3 sequence: CASALWGQSLTDTRYF. For the CDR3, the DNA is TGTGCCAGTGCCCTTTGGGGACAGTCCCTCACAGATACGCGGTATTTT.